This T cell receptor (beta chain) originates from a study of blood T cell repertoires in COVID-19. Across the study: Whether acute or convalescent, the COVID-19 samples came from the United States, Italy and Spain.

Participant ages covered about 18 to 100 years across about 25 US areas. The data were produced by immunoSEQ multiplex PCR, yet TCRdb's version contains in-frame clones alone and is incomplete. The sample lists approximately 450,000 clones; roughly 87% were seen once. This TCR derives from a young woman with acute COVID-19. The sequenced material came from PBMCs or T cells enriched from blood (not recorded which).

CDR3 residues: CSVDPGTRLYEQYF. The CDR3 region has the DNA TGCAGCGTGGACCCCGGGACTAGGTTGTACGAGCAGTACTTC. The genes are TRBV29-1 and TRBJ2-7, with 8 bases lining up with TRBD2. V lost 6 bases, J lost 4 bases, and 11 bases stayed unmatched. The CDR3 consists of 14 residues. The germline V gene encodes CDR1 SQVTM and CDR2 ANQGSEA.